The clone carrying this TCR beta chain was counted many times. Its antigen is unknown. The use of genomic DNA as template underpinned the TCR beta VDJ and CDR3 profiling. TCRdb re-called the reads with MiXCR, one entry per CDR3 protein. The sample has 180,000 or so distinct CDR3 sequences, about 45% seen once. CDR3 length equals 14 residues. V gave up 3 bases and J gave up 8 bases, with 11 bases separating them. Per the germline V gene, CDR1 is LGHNA and CDR2 is YNFKEQ. Patients selected for sequencing had displayed CD8+CD57+ cell expansion by flow cytometry. Every patient was diagnosed with severe acquired aplastic anemia. The data originate from a study of CD8+CD57+ T cells in acquired aplastic anemia. Whole-study findings and limits: Patients and controls shared over 25 CD8+ CDR3 sequences, which appeared highly expressed in patients and within their immunodominant clones. Patient and control CD8+ Simpson's diversity was not significantly different.

Input material: sorted CD4+, CD8+, or CD8+CD57+ T cells (not recorded which) from PBMCs. The TCR was taken from a human donor with aplastic anemia. The rearrangement uses TRBV4-2 and TRBJ1-6, with D tentatively TRBD1 (5 bases). The CDR3 DNA sequence: TGTGCCAGCAGCCAGGGGGGGTTCGATTCACCCCTCCACTTT. Translated: CASSQGGFDSPLHF.